The 9 T cell receptor beta chains in this list originate from one sample, sequenced in a study of identical twins. One entry per CDR3 protein, called by TCRdb with MiXCR from the 5' RACE reads. The repertoire holds roughly 1,500,000 distinct CDR3 sequences, around 33% seen once, with about 0.25% in the top ten. The sample consisted of cord blood. These receptors originate from a newborn girl in good health.

This clonotype was seen a handful of times. CDR3 bases: TGTGCTAGTGGTTTGGCTCTCGGAGATACGCAGTATTTT. Its protein product is CASGLALGDTQYF. The chain has TRBV12-5 and TRBJ2-3; no firm D call. V was shortened by 1 base and J by 5 bases, with 7 bases between the two germline ends. The germline CDR1 and CDR2 sequences are LGHNT and FRNRAP. The CDR3 consists of 13 residues.

This clonotype was seen more than once but under ten times. CDR3 in amino acids: CASSKARGNEQYF. The CDR3 coding sequence is TGTGCCAGCAGCAAGGCCAGGGGGAACGAGCAGTACTTC. The chain couples TRBV21-1 to TRBJ2-7; TRBD1 was called by the table and not checked on the DNA. TRBV21-1 corresponds to a pseudogene. The CDR3 totals 13 residues.

V usage is TRBV3-1 and J usage is TRBJ2-7; D uncertain. V lost 0 bases and J 2 bases, leaving 8 bases between the germline ends. The germline V gene has CDR1 LGHDT and CDR2 YNNKEL (reference sequence). The CDR3 has 14 amino acids. The DNA for the CDR3 is TGTGCCAGCAGCCAAGATCTACCTCCCTACGAGCAGTACTTC. This sequence encodes CASSQDLPPYEQYF.

This sequence joins TRBV7-9 and TRBJ1-1, with 9 positions matching TRBD1. Trimming at V came to 5 bases and at J to 0 bases, leaving 7 bases not matched to a gene. The CDR3 loop spans 16 amino acids. Germline V gives CDR1 SEHNR, CDR2 FQNEAQ (reference sequence). The CDR3 reads CASSPRDRALNTEAFF. The CDR3 DNA is TGTGCCAGCAGCCCCCGGGACAGGGCGTTGAACACTGAAGCTTTCTTT.

In this sample, this clonotype turned up a few times. V usage is TRBV12-3 or TRBV12-4 and J usage is TRBJ2-7; D call uncertain. The CDR3 has 13 residues. Between the trimmed V and J ends, which lost 4 bases and 3 bases, there was a span of 10 bases. The CDR3 bases are TGTGCCAGCAGTTCCAACAGAGTCTACGAGCAGTACTTC. Translated: CASSSNRVYEQYF.

This clonotype came up many times. V usage is TRBV20-1 and J usage is TRBJ2-7; 10 nucleotides align to TRBD1. In germline, CDR1 is DFQATT, CDR2 SNEGSKA (reference sequence). The CDR3 totals 13 residues. V dropped 4 bases and J dropped 3; count of bases not matched to a gene: 3. The CDR3 loop reads CSANRDRGYEQYF. The CDR3 nucleotides are TGCAGTGCTAACCGGGACAGGGGCTACGAGCAGTACTTC.

The chain joins TRBV5-5 to TRBJ2-4; possible D gene TRBD2, 5 bases. The germline V gene encodes CDR1 SGHKS and CDR2 YYEKEE (reference sequence). The CDR3 loop spans 14 amino acids. Trimming shortened V by 4 bases and J by 0 bases, and 8 bases separated the two germline ends. The CDR3 here is CASSGAVAKNIQYF. The CDR3 DNA sequence: TGTGCCAGCAGCGGAGCGGTAGCCAAAAACATTCAGTACTTC.

This clonotype was seen only a few times. The chain links TRBV10-3 to TRBJ2-1, with 9 positions matching TRBD1. CDR3 length: 15 amino acids. In germline, CDR1 is ENHRY, CDR2 SYGVKD. V dropped 6 bases and J dropped 5; count of bases not matched to a gene: 8. The CDR3 protein is CAISLPGQGDNEQFF. In DNA form, the CDR3 reads TGTGCCATCAGCCTACCGGGACAGGGAGACAATGAGCAGTTCTTC.

In this sample, this clonotype turned up a few times. The gene calls are TRBV28 and TRBJ2-7; D gene uncertain. The germline gives CDR1 MDHEN, CDR2 SYDVKM. Deletions cut 2 bases from V and 4 bases from J, with 12 bases between. The CDR3 runs 14 residues. CDR3 nucleotides: TGTGCCAGCAGTTTACCCGGGCCACCATACGAGCAGTACTTC. Residues: CASSLPGPPYEQYF.